A selection of T cell receptor beta chains follows, all from one sample in a study of T cells in Graves' hyperthyroidism and ophthalmopathy. MiXCR was run by TCRdb on the multiplex PCR reads, yielding one entry per CDR3 protein. The sample holds roughly 550,000 distinct CDR3 sequences, around 15% seen once. Sequencing was done on a sample of blood. The receptors originated from a woman in her thirties with Graves' ophthalmopathy. Both conserved end residues are part of each CDR3. D genes are given only for firm matches. Clone sizes are given selectively: once, few, many, or a class where the clone is expanded.

cdr3_length clone_size j_call v_call d_call cdr3_nt cdr3_aa
17 NA TRBJ2-3 TRBV4-3 NA TGCGCCAGCAGCCAAGATAGGGCCGTCCTGAGCACAGATACGCAGTATTTT CASSQDRAVLSTDTQYF
13 many TRBJ2-2 TRBV11-1 NA TGTGCCAGCAGGCCGACTAGATCCGGGGAGCTGTTTTTT CASRPTRSGELFF
16 many TRBJ2-1 TRBV11-3 NA TGTGCCAGCAGCCTAGCTAATACGGCCTCCTACAATGAGCAGTTCTTC CASSLANTASYNEQFF
17 NA TRBJ2-1 TRBV4-1 TRBD2 TGCGCCAGCAGCCATAGGACAGGGACTAGCGATATGAATGAGCAGTTCTTC CASSHRTGTSDMNEQFF
12 NA TRBJ1-1 TRBV7-9 NA TGTGCCAGCAGCTTCGTCTCCACTGAAGCTTTCTTT CASSFVSTEAFF
15 NA TRBJ1-6 TRBV28 TRBD1 TGTGCCAGCCGGGGACAGGGGGCTCCTCTATCACCCCTCCACTTT CASRGQGAPLSPLHF
15 NA TRBJ2-2 TRBV28 NA TGTGCCAGCAGTCCGCCGGGACCACACACCGGGGAGCTGTTTTTT CASSPPGPHTGELFF
15 few TRBJ2-5 TRBV7-6 NA TGTGCCAGCAGTTTAATCGGACAGACTCAAGAGACCCAGTACTTC CASSLIGQTQETQYF
15 NA TRBJ2-1 TRBV7-2 TRBD1 TGTGCCAGCAGAGGACAGGGGGCCTCCTACAATGAGCAGTTCTTC CASRGQGASYNEQFF
16 many TRBJ1-4 TRBV28 TRBD1 TGTGCCAGTACTCTATCACCGGGACAGGGTGGGGAAAAACTGTTTTTT CASTLSPGQGGEKLFF
13 many TRBJ1-2 TRBV11-2 NA TGTGCCAGCAGGCCCACAGGGAGCTATGGCTACACCTTC CASRPTGSYGYTF
15 many TRBJ2-7 TRBV3-1 NA TGTGCCAGCAGCCAAGATATGCCTTCCTCCTACGAGCAGTACTTC CASSQDMPSSYEQYF
17 many TRBJ2-7 TRBV20-1 TRBD2 TGCAGTGCTAGCTTCGGGCTAGCGGGAGGGCCGCTGGCCGAGCAGTACTTC CSASFGLAGGPLAEQYF
16 NA TRBJ2-3 TRBV6-1 TRBD2 TGTGCCAGCAGCTTCTCACTAGCGGGAGTCACAGATACGCAGTATTTT CASSFSLAGVTDTQYF
15 few TRBJ2-1 TRBV2 NA TGTGCCAGCAGTGGAGCGGGCCAACTCTACAATGAGCAGTTCTTC CASSGAGQLYNEQFF
13 NA TRBJ1-5 TRBV6-2/TRBV6-3 NA TGTGCCAGCGGAAGAAATAGCAATCAGCCCCAGCATTTT CASGRNSNQPQHF
18 many TRBJ2-7 TRBV28 TRBD1 TGTGCCAGCAGAACGCAACTTAGAACGGGACAGGGGCAATACGAGCAGTACTTC CASRTQLRTGQGQYEQYF
13 many TRBJ2-2 TRBV9 NA TGTGCCAGCAGCGTAGACAACACCGGGGAGCTGTTTTTT CASSVDNTGELFF
14 many TRBJ1-4 TRBV7-2 NA TGTGCCAGCAGCTTGACAGGAATTAATGAAAAACTGTTTTTT CASSLTGINEKLFF
13 few TRBJ2-1 TRBV19 TRBD2 TGTGCCATCTTGAGGCTAGCGGGAGATGAGCAGTTCTTC CAILRLAGDEQFF